This T cell receptor (beta chain) was recorded in a study of beta chain features in type 1 diabetes. Findings of the study overall: Short templates might get an advantage during PCR, and this would be equal in patients and controls.

Sorting with CD45RO/CCR7/CD25/CD127/CD95/CD27 yielded naive, central memory, regulatory and stem-like memory CD4+ cells. Note on this clone: What it binds is not known.

TCRB transcripts that were expressed got sequenced, as all of the isolated RNA had been reverse transcribed. Sequenced naive, central memory and regulatory T cell samples produced an average of around 3.5 million reads. Profiling relied on immunoSEQ multiplex PCR, and the TCRdb table lists in-frame clones only, not all of them. The repertoire holds around 400,000 clones, approximately 12% seen once, with roughly 0.015% in the top ten. Material: naive CD4+ T cells from blood. This sequence originates from a man between 18 and 29 years old in good health.

The CDR3, as DNA: TGTGCCTGGACCCTGCTCGGGGGGAGCACTAATGAAAAACTGTTTTTT. Amino acids: CAWTLLGGSTNEKLFF. This chain connects TRBV30 to TRBJ1-4, with a tentative D call TRBD1 (5 bases). The CDR3 has 16 amino acids. With 4 bases removed from V and 2 bases from J, the gap between germline ends came to 17 bases. Germline CDR1 reads GTSNPN; CDR2 reads SVGIG (reference sequence).